This T cell receptor beta chain was found in a study of T cell changes during pregnancy in multiple sclerosis. Only in-frame clones appear in the TCRdb table, and some are missing; sequencing was by immunoSEQ multiplex PCR. The sample contains about 32,000 clones, approximately 89% of which appear only once. This CDR3 contains 18 residues. Germline assignment: CDR1 MNHNS and CDR2 SASEGT. With 4 bases removed from V and 0 bases from J, the gap between germline ends came to 18 bases. The chain combines TRBV6-1 with TRBJ1-4, with D perhaps matching TRBD1 (5 bases). The sequencing used CD8+ T cells from peripheral blood mononuclear cells, collected in the second trimester of pregnancy. This sequence originates from a female donor with multiple sclerosis, enrolled in a pregnancy study. The chain's CDR3 is CASSASWGGEATNEKLFF. The CDR3 DNA reads as TGTGCCAGCAGTGCCTCTTGGGGGGGGGAAGCAACTAATGAAAAACTGTTTTTT.